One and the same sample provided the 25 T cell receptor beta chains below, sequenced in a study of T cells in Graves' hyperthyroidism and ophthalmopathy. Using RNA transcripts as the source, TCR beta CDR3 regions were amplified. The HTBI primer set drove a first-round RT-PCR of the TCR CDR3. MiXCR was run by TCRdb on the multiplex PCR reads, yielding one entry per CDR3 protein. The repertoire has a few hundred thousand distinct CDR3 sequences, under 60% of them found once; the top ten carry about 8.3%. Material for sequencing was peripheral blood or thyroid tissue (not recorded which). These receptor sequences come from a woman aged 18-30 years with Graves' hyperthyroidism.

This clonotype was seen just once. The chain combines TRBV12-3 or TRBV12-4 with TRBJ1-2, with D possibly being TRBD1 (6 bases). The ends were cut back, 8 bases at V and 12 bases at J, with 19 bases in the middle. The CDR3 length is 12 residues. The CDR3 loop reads CASYRVRSGNTF. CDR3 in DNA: TGTGCCAGCTACAGGGTTCGCTCTGGAAACACCTTC.

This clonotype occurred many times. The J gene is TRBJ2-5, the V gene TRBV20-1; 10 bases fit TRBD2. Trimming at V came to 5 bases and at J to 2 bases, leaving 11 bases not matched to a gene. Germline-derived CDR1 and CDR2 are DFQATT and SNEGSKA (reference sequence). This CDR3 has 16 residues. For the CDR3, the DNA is TGCAGTGCTCTTAACCTAGCGGGAGTGTTACAAGAGACCCAGTACTTC. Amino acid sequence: CSALNLAGVLQETQYF.

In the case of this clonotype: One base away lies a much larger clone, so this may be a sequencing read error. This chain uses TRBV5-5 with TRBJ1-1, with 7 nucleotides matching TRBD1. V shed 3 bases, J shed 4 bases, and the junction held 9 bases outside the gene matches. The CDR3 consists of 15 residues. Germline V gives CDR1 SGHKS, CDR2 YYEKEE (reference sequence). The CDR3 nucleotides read TGTGCCAGCAGCTGGAACAGGGGTCTGAGCACTGAAGCTTTCTTT. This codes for CASSWNRGLSTEAFF.

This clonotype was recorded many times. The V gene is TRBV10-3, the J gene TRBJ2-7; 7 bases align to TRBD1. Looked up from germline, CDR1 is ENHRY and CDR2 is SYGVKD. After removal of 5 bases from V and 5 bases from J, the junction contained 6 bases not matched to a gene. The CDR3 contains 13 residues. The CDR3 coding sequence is TGTGCCATCAGTCGACAGGGTTCGGACGAGCAGTACTTC. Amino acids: CAISRQGSDEQYF.

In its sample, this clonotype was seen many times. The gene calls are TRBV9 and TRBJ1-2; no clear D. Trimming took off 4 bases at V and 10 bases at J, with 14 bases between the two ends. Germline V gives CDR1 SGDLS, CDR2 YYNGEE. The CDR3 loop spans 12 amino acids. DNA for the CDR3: TGTGCCAGCAGCTCATCGGACGGCCTCTACACCTTC. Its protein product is CASSSSDGLYTF.

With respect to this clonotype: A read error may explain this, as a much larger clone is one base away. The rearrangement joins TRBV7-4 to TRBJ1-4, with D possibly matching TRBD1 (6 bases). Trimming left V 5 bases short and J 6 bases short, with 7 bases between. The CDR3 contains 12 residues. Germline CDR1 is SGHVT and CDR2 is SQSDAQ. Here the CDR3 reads CASSAGDEKLFF. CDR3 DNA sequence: TGTGCCAGCAGCGCAGGGGATGAAAAACTGTTTTTT.

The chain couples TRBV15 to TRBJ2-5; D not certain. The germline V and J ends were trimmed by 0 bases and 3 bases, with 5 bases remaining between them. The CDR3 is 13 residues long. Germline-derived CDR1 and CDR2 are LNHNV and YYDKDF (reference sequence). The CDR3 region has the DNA TGTGCCACCAGCAGAGATAAGGAAGAGACCCAGTACTTC. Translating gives CATSRDKEETQYF. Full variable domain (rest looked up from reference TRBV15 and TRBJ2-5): DAMVIQNPRYQVTQFGKPVTLSCSQTLNHNVMYWYQQKSSQAPKLLFHYYDKDFNNEADTPDNFQSRRPNTSFCFLDIRSPGLGDTAMYLCATSRDKEETQYFGPGTRLLVL.

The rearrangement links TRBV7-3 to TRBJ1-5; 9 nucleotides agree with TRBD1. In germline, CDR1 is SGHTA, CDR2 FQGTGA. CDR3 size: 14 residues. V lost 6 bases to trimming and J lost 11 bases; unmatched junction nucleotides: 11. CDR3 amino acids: CASSLQGAGETQHF. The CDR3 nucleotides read TGTGCCAGCAGTTTACAGGGGGCAGGGGAGACCCAGCATTTT.

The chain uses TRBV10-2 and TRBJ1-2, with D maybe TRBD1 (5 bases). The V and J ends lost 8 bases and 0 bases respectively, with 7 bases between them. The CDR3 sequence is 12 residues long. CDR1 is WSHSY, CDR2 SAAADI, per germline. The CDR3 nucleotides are TGCGCCAGCGCGACAGCTAACTATGGCTACACCTTC. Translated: CASATANYGYTF.

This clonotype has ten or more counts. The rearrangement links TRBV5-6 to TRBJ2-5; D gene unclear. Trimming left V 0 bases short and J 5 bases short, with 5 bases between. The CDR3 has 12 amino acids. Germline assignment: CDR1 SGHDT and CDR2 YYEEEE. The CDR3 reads CASSLGSETQYF. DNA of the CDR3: TGTGCCAGCAGCTTGGGCTCGGAGACCCAGTACTTC.

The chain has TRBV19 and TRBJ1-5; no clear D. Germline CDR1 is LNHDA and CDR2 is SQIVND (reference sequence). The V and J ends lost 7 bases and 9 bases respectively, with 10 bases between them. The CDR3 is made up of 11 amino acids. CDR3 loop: CASTQSRPQHF. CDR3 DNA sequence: TGTGCCAGTACTCAGAGCAGGCCCCAGCATTTT.

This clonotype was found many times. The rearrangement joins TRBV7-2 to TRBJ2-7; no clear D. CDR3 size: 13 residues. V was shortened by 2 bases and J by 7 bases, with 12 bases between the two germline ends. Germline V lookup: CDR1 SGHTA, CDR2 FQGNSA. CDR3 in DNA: TGTGCCAGCAGCTTAAACCCTACTGGTGAGCAGTACTTC. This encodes CASSLNPTGEQYF.

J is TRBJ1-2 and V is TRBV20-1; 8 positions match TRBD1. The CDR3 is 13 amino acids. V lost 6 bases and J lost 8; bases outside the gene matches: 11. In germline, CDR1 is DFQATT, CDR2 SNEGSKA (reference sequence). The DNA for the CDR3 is TGCAGTGCACGGGACAGGAGAGCCTACGGCTACACCTTC. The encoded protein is CSARDRRAYGYTF.

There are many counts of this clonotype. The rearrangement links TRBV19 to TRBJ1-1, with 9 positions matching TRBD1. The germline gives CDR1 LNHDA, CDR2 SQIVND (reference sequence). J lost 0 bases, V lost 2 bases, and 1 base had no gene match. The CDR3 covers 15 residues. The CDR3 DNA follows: TGTGCCAGTAGTATACGGACAGGGGTGAACACTGAAGCTTTCTTT. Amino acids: CASSIRTGVNTEAFF.

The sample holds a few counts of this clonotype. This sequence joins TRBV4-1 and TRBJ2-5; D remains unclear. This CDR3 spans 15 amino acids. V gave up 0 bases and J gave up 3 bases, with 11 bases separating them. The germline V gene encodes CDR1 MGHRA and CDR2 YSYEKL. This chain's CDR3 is CASSQERYPKETQYF. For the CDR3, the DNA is TGCGCCAGCAGCCAAGAGCGTTATCCCAAAGAGACCCAGTACTTC.

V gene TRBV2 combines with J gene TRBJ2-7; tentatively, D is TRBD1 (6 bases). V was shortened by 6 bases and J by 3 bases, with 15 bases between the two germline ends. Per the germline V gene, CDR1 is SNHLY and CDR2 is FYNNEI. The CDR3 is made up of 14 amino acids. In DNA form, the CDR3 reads TGTGCCAGCAGGAGGTCCGGGACACACTACGAGCAGTACTTC. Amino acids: CASRRSGTHYEQYF.

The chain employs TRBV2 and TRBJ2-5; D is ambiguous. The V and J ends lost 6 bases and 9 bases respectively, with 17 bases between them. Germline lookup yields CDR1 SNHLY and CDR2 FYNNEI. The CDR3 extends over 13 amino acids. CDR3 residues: CASRMDRNQPQYF. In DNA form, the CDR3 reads TGTGCCAGCAGGATGGATCGCAATCAGCCCCAGTACTTC.

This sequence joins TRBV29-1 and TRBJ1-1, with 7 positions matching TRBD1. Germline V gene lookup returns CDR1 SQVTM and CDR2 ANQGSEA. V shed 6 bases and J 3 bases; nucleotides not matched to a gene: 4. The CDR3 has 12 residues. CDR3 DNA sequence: TGCAGCGTGGCCGACAGGGACACTGAAGCTTTCTTT. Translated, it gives CSVADRDTEAFF.

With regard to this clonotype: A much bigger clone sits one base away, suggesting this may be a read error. The CDR3 DNA reads as TGTGCCTGCAGCTTCAGGGGGGTCAATCAGCCCCAGCATTTT. This sequence encodes CACSFRGVNQPQHF. The gene calls are TRBV5-5 and TRBJ1-5; 7 nucleotides agree with TRBD1. From germline, CDR1 is SGHKS and CDR2 YYEKEE (reference sequence). The length of the CDR3 is 14 residues.

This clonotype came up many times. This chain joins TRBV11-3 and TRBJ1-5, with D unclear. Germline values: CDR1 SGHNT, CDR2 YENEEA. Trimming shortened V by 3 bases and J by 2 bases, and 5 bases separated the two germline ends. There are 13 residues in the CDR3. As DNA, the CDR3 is TGTGCCAGCAGCTTCGCGGGCAATCAGCCCCAGCATTTT. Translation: CASSFAGNQPQHF.

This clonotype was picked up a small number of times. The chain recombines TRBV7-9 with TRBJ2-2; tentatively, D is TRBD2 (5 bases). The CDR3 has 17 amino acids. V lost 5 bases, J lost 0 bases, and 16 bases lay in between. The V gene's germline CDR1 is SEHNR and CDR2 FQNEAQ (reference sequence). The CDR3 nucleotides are TGTGCCAGCAGCCTCACAATACCCGGGGCGAACACCGGGGAGCTGTTTTTT. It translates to CASSLTIPGANTGELFF.

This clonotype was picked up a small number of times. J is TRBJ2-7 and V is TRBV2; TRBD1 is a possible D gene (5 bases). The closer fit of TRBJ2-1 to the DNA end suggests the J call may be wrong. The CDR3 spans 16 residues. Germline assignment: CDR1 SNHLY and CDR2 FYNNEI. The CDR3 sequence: CASRPLSGIAYNEQFF. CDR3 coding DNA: TGTGCCAGCAGGCCACTATCAGGGATTGCCTACAATGAGCAGTTCTTC.

As DNA, the CDR3 is TGTGCCAGCAGTGTCCAAACCCCGGGGGAAAAACTGTTTTTT. It encodes CASSVQTPGEKLFF. This sequence joins TRBV6-6 and TRBJ1-4; D remains ambiguous. The V gene lost 5 bases and the J gene lost 8 bases, with 15 bases spanning the gap. The CDR3 covers 14 residues. Germline CDR1 reads MNHNY; CDR2 reads SVGAGI (reference sequence).

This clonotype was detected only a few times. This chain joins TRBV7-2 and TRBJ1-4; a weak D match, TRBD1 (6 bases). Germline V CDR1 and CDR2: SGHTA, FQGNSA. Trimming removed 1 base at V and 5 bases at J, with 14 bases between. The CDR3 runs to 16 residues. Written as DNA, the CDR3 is TGTGCCAGCAGCTTAGGTTCTACGGGGGCAAATGAAAAACTGTTTTTT. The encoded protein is CASSLGSTGANEKLFF.

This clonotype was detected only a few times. As DNA, the CDR3 is TGTGCCTTCGACCTCCTAGAAACCTACGAGCAGTACTTC. Its protein is CAFDLLETYEQYF. The chain carries TRBV30 and TRBJ2-7; D gene unclear. Trimming took 7 bases from V and 2 from J, leaving 15 bases between them. The CDR3 loop spans 13 amino acids. Germline V gene sequence: CDR1 GTSNPN, CDR2 SVGIG (reference sequence).